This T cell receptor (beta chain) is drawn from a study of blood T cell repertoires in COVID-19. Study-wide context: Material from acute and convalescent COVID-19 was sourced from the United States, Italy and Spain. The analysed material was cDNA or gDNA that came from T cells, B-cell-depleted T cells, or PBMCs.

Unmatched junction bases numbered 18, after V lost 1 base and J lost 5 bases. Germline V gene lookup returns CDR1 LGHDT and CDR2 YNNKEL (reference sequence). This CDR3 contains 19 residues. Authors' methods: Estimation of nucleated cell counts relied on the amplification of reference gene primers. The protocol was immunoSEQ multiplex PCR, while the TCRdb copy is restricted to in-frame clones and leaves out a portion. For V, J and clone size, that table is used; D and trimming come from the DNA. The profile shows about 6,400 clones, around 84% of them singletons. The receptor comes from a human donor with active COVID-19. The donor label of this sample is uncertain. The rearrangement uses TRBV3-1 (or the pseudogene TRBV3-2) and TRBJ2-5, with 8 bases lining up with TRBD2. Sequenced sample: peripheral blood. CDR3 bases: TGTGCCAGCAGCCAAGCCGCCGGGACTAGTTATTCGGGTGAGGAGACCCAGTACTTC. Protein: CASSQAAGTSYSGEETQYF.